The 28 T cell receptor beta chains given below trace back to one sample, sequenced in a study of blood T cell repertoires in COVID-19. Only in-frame clones appear in the TCRdb table, and some are missing; sequencing was by immunoSEQ multiplex PCR. Of some 150,000 clones in the sample, roughly 87% were seen once. Specimen: peripheral blood. The receptor source for this set is a woman aged 55-69 years with active or convalescent COVID-19.

The chain employs TRBV7-8 and TRBJ1-6, with a weak D call TRBD1 (6 bases). V was clipped by 3 bases and J by 8 bases, with 11 bases between them. Per germline, CDR1 SGHVS and CDR2 FQNEAQ. There are 14 residues in the CDR3. This chain's CDR3 is CASSFGQRDSPLHF. CDR3 bases: TGTGCCAGCAGCTTCGGACAGAGAGATTCACCCCTCCACTTT.

The chain joins TRBV6-8 to TRBJ2-3, with a possible D match to TRBD2 (7 bases). Germline CDR1 and CDR2: MNHGY and SAAAGT. V lost 3 bases, J lost 4 bases, and 20 bases lay in between. The CDR3 has 17 residues. The CDR3 sequence is CASSYGEHRGGSDTQYF. The CDR3 nucleotides are TGTGCCAGCAGTTATGGGGAACATAGGGGGGGGTCAGATACGCAGTATTTT.

The genes are TRBV4-3 and TRBJ1-6; D is undetermined. The CDR3 sequence is 14 residues long. The V end lost 2 bases, the J end lost 6 bases, and 8 bases lay between the germline ends. CDR1 LGHNA and CDR2 YSLEER come from the germline V gene. CDR3 residues: CASSQLIINSPLHF. Here the CDR3 DNA reads TGCGCCAGCAGCCAACTAATCATTAATTCACCCCTCCACTTT.

This chain joins TRBV7-9 and TRBJ1-2, with TRBD1 matching over 9 bases. V lost 2 bases and J lost 3; bases outside the gene matches: 10. Germline V gene sequence: CDR1 SEHNR, CDR2 FQNEAQ (reference sequence). The CDR3 covers 17 residues. The CDR3 DNA sequence: TGTGCCAGCAGCTTATTTACAGGGGGCTTTTCCTACTATGGCTACACCTTC. The encoded protein is CASSLFTGGFSYYGYTF.

V is TRBV12-5 and J is TRBJ1-6, with TRBD1 matching 7 bases. CDR1 and CDR2 (germline): LGHNT, FRNRAP. The length of the CDR3 is 14 residues. Trimming took 4 bases from V and 6 from J; bases not matched to a gene: 3. DNA of the CDR3: TGTGCTAGTGGTTGGGGACAGACTAATTCACCCCTCCACTTT. Residues: CASGWGQTNSPLHF.

The chain joins TRBV5-1 to TRBJ1-5; D is undetermined. This CDR3 has 12 amino acids. Germline V lookup: CDR1 SGHRS, CDR2 YFSETQ. The V gene lost 4 bases and the J gene lost 7 bases, with 9 bases spanning the gap. CDR3 bases: TGCGCCAGCAGCCCGGAGGGACAGCCCCAGCATTTT. Translated: CASSPEGQPQHF. The variable domain in full, completed from reference TRBV5-1 and TRBJ1-5, reads KAGVTQTPRYLIKTRGQQVTLSCSPISGHRSVSWYQQTPGQGLQFLFEYFSETQRNKGNFPGRFSGRQFSNSRSEMNVSTLELGDSALYLCASSPEGQPQHFGDGTRLSIL.

This chain connects TRBV5-1 to TRBJ1-2; TRBD1 might be the D (6 bases). Trimming pared 1 base from V and 7 bases from J, leaving 14 bases between. This CDR3 has 14 amino acids. Germline assignment: CDR1 SGHRS and CDR2 YFSETQ. Here the CDR3 DNA reads TGCGCCAGCAGCTTGAGCAGGGGCAGCACTGGCTACACCTTC. It encodes CASSLSRGSTGYTF.

V is TRBV5-4 and J is TRBJ1-6; 7 nucleotides align to TRBD1. This CDR3 has 15 amino acids. Germline trimming cut 0 bases from V and 5 bases from J; bases unmatched to any gene: 2. Germline assignment: CDR1 SGHNT and CDR2 YYREEE (reference sequence). The CDR3 DNA sequence: TGTGCCAGCAGCTTGGGAGACAGGGATAATTCACCCCTCCACTTT. This sequence encodes CASSLGDRDNSPLHF.

This chain links TRBV6-6 with TRBJ1-2, with 7 nucleotides matching TRBD1. The germline V gene encodes CDR1 MNHNY and CDR2 SVGAGI (reference sequence). Germline trimming cut 4 bases from V and 7 bases from J; bases unmatched to any gene: 12. This CDR3 region has 15 residues. The CDR3 DNA follows: TGTGCCAGCAGTTCCCAGGGGGGCACTTCAGGTGGCTACACCTTC. Amino acid sequence: CASSSQGGTSGGYTF.

This chain joins TRBV6-6 and TRBJ2-5; D might be TRBD2 (6 bases). The CDR3 covers 16 residues. Germline lookup yields CDR1 MNHNY and CDR2 SVGAGI (reference sequence). The V end lost 5 bases, the J end lost 0 bases, and 16 bases lay between the germline ends. CDR3 DNA: TGTGCCAGCAGTATGGAGGGAACACTGTACCAAGAGACCCAGTACTTC. This encodes CASSMEGTLYQETQYF.

The rearrangement links TRBV29-1 to TRBJ2-7; the match to TRBD2 covers 10 bases. With V trimmed by 7 bases and J by 5 bases, 5 bases remained unmatched. CDR3 length: 12 residues. The V gene's germline CDR1 is SQVTM and CDR2 ANQGSEA. The CDR3 sequence is CSAVAGGNEQYF. In DNA, the CDR3 is TGCAGCGCAGTAGCGGGGGGCAACGAGCAGTACTTC.

In its sample, this clone was seen once. The rearrangement joins TRBV30 to TRBJ1-3; D is perhaps TRBD1 (6 bases). Germline V CDR1 and CDR2: GTSNPN, SVGIG (reference sequence). V lost 4 bases, J lost 0 bases, and 13 bases lay in between. This CDR3 has 15 amino acids. The CDR3 DNA follows: TGTGCCTGGACAGGGGAGACGAGCTCTGGAAACACCATATATTTT. Translated: CAWTGETSSGNTIYF.

On this clone itself: One end of the junction does not line up with germline, which may come from a read error. The chain has TRBV2 and TRBJ1-2, with unresolved D. The CDR3 sequence is 10 residues long. The germline V gene has CDR1 SNHLY and CDR2 FYNNEI. This CDR3 reads CASGSGRMGF. The CDR3 DNA reads TGTGCCAGCGGCTCAGGCCGAATGGGCTTC. Complete variable domain (other parts from reference TRBV2 and TRBJ1-2): EPEVTQTPSHQVTQMGQEVILRCVPISNHLYFYWYRQILGQKVEFLVSFYNNEISEKSEIFDDQFSVERPDGSNFTLKIRSTKLEDSAMYFCASGSGRMGFGSGTRLTVV.

The rearrangement uses TRBV24-1 and TRBJ2-1, with TRBD2 identical over 8 bases. The junction had 3 bases not matched to a gene; V was cut back by 2 bases and J by 4 bases. This CDR3 spans 15 amino acids. The germline gives CDR1 KGHDR, CDR2 SFDVKD. The CDR3: CATSDSGGPYNEQFF. CDR3 coding DNA: TGTGCCACCAGTGATTCGGGGGGGCCTTACAATGAGCAGTTCTTC.

The gene calls are TRBV5-8 and TRBJ2-5; 8 bases align to TRBD2. The germline V gene encodes CDR1 SGHTS and CDR2 YDEGEE. This CDR3 contains 16 residues. V shed 3 bases and J 5 bases; nucleotides not matched to a gene: 12. CDR3 sequence: CASSSPRGSGVETQYF. In DNA, the CDR3 is TGTGCCAGCAGCTCCCCCCGGGGTAGCGGGGTTGAGACCCAGTACTTC. Drawing the rest from reference TRBV5-8 and TRBJ2-5, the complete variable domain is EAGVTQSPTHLIKTRGQQATLRCSPISGHTSVYWYQQALGLGLQFLLWYDEGEERNRGNFPPRFSGRQFPNYSSELNVNALELEDSALYLCASSSPRGSGVETQYFGPGTRLLVL.

This chain joins TRBV12-1 and TRBJ1-2. TRBV12-1 is recorded as a pseudogene. The CDR3 length is 11 residues. For the CDR3, the DNA is TGTGCCAGCCCCAACGGGGAAGGCTACACCTTC. This gives the protein CASPNGEGYTF.

This clone was picked up one time. Here the CDR3 reads CASSSGQDHSGANVLTF. CDR3 bases: TGTGCCAGCAGCTCCGGACAGGACCACTCTGGGGCCAACGTCCTGACTTTC. The rearrangement uses TRBV5-6 and TRBJ2-6, with 7 nucleotides matching TRBD1. Germline V gives CDR1 SGHDT, CDR2 YYEEEE. The V segment lost 3 bases and the J segment 0 bases; nucleotides outside the gene matches: 6. The CDR3 runs 17 residues.

The V call is TRBV6-5, the J call TRBJ2-7; possibly TRBD1 for D (5 bases). The V end lost 8 bases, the J end lost 5 bases, and 16 bases lay between the germline ends. CDR3 size: 13 residues. In germline, CDR1 is MNHEY, CDR2 SVGAGI. Here the CDR3 DNA reads TGTGCCAGCCTCGGGCAGGGTCCCCACGAGCAGTACTTC. Residues: CASLGQGPHEQYF.

This clone was detected once. This chain's CDR3 is CASSSDLDYGYTF. The DNA for the CDR3 is TGCGCCAGCAGCTCCGACTTGGACTATGGCTACACCTTC. The chain combines TRBV5-1 with TRBJ1-2; D is ambiguous. Germline CDR1 SGHRS, CDR2 YFSETQ. This CDR3 spans 13 amino acids. Trimming pared 3 bases from V and 3 bases from J, leaving 9 bases between.

The J gene is TRBJ1-2, the V gene TRBV19; the match to TRBD1 covers 7 bases. This CDR3 region has 14 residues. Trimming cost V 6 bases and J 7 bases; bases outside gene matches: 11. CDR1 LNHDA and CDR2 SQIVND come from the germline V gene (reference sequence). The CDR3 reads CASSPDRVRGGYTF. CDR3 DNA sequence: TGTGCCAGTAGCCCTGACAGGGTACGGGGTGGCTACACCTTC.

The rearrangement joins TRBV2 to TRBJ2-1, with 7 bases fitting TRBD2. This CDR3 is built from 14 residues. V shed 8 bases and J 3 bases; nucleotides not matched to a gene: 7. Germline CDR1 SNHLY, CDR2 FYNNEI. CDR3 coding DNA: TGTGCCAGCTCGGTAGGCGGGGGCTACAATGAGCAGTTCTTC. Encoded protein: CASSVGGGYNEQFF.

This chain links TRBV5-4 with TRBJ2-3, with 7 bases that match TRBD2. Trimming at V came to 4 bases and at J to 4 bases, leaving 6 bases not matched to a gene. This CDR3 region has 14 residues. Germline V gene sequence: CDR1 SGHNT, CDR2 YYREEE (reference sequence). CDR3 in amino acids: CASSTWTSADTQYF. In nucleotides, the CDR3 is TGTGCCAGCAGCACCTGGACTAGTGCAGATACGCAGTATTTT. The full variable domain, in which reference TRBV5-4 and TRBJ2-3 provide the parts outside the CDR3, is ETGVTQSPTHLIKTRGQQVTLRCSSQSGHNTVSWYQQALGQGPQFIFQYYREEENGRGNFPPRFSGLQFPNYSSELNVNALELDDSALYLCASSTWTSADTQYFGPGTRLTVL.

This sequence joins TRBV12-3 or TRBV12-4 and TRBJ1-2; maybe TRBD1 (5 bases). CDR3 length: 13 residues. V was cut by 5 bases and J by 6 bases, with 13 bases left in between. The CDR3 loop is CASSEQEGNGYTF. CDR3 in DNA: TGTGCCAGCAGTGAACAGGAGGGGAATGGCTACACCTTC.

The chain has TRBV11-2 and TRBJ2-3, with D perhaps matching TRBD1 (5 bases). Germline CDR1 and CDR2: SGHAT and FQNNGV. This CDR3 region has 13 residues. V lost 3 bases and J 11 bases, leaving 15 bases between the germline ends. CDR3 protein: CASSFGVGDRQYF. As DNA, the CDR3 is TGTGCCAGCAGCTTTGGGGTCGGCGACAGGCAGTATTTT.

This clone was counted a few times. The V gene is TRBV7-9, the J gene TRBJ1-2, with D possibly being TRBD1 (5 bases). The CDR3 spans 16 residues. Trimming shortened V by 5 bases and J by 2 bases, and 18 bases separated the two germline ends. CDR1 is SEHNR, CDR2 FQNEAQ, per germline (reference sequence). DNA for the CDR3: TGTGCCAGCAGCCCATGGGGGGACGGAGCCAACTATGGCTACACCTTC. Encoded protein: CASSPWGDGANYGYTF.

This chain uses TRBV6-1 with TRBJ2-3; D is ambiguous. Germline V gene data show CDR1 as MNHNS and CDR2 as SASEGT. V lost 0 bases, J lost 6 bases, and 7 bases lay in between. This CDR3 comprises 13 residues. Here the CDR3 DNA reads TGTGCCAGCAGTGAAGCCGTCAGGGATACGCAGTATTTT. Protein product: CASSEAVRDTQYF.

Only a few counts were recorded for this clone. The CDR3 is CATQRLAGAEDTQYF. The CDR3 DNA reads TGTGCCACGCAAAGACTAGCGGGGGCGGAAGATACGCAGTATTTT. J is TRBJ2-3 and V is TRBV15; 12 bases match TRBD2. Germline lookup yields CDR1 LNHNV and CDR2 YYDKDF (reference sequence). This CDR3 region has 15 residues. The V gene end was trimmed by 9 bases and the J gene end by 5 bases; junction bases not matched to a gene: 9.

The chain recombines TRBV6-5 with TRBJ1-5; 9 bases align to TRBD1. The V gene's germline CDR1 is MNHEY and CDR2 SVGAGI. There are 15 residues in the CDR3. The trim removed 6 bases at V and 4 bases at J, leaving 7 bases unmatched. CDR3 residues: CASSQDRGANQPQHF. The CDR3 bases are TGTGCCAGCAGCCAGGACAGGGGAGCGAATCAGCCCCAGCATTTT.